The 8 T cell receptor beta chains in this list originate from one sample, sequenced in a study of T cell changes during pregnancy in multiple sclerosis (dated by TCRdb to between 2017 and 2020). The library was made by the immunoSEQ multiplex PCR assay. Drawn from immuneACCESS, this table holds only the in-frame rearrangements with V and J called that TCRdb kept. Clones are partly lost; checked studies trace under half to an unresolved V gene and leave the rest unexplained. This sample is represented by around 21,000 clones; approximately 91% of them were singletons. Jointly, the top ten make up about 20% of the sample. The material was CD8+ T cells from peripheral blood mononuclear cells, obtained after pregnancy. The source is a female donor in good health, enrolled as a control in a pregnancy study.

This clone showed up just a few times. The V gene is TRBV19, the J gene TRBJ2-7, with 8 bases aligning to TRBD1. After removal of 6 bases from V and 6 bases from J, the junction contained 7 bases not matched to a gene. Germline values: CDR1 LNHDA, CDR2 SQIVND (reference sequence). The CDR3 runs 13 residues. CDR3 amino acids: CASSRDRFSEQYF. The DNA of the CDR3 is TGTGCCAGTAGCCGGGACAGGTTTTCCGAGCAGTACTTC.

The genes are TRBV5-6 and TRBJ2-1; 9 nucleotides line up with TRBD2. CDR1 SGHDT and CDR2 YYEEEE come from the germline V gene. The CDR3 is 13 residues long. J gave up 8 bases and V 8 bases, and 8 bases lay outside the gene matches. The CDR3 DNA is TGTGCCAGTAGCGGGGGAGGGCTGGATGAGCAGTTCTTC. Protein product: CASSGGGLDEQFF.

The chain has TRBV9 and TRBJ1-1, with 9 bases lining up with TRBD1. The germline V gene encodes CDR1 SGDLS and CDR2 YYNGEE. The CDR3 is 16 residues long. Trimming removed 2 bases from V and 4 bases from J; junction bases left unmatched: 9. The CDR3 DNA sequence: TGTGCCAGCAGCGTCACCGGGACAGGGATCTCCACTGAAGCTTTCTTT. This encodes CASSVTGTGISTEAFF.

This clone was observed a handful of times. CDR3 nucleotides: TGTGCCACCAGCAGAGATCAGGGGTATGGCTACACCTTC. Residues: CATSRDQGYGYTF. The gene calls are TRBV15 and TRBJ1-2, with a possible D match to TRBD1 (6 bases). V dropped 0 bases and J dropped 5 bases, with 7 bases sitting between them. Per germline, CDR1 LNHNV and CDR2 YYDKDF (reference sequence). The CDR3 sequence is 13 residues long.

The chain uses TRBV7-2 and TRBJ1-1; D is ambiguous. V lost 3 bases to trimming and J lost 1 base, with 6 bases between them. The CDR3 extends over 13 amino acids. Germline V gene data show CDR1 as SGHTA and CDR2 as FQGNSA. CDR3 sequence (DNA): TGTGCCAGCAGCTTGGGAGCGAACACTGAAGCTTTCTTT. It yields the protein CASSLGANTEAFF.

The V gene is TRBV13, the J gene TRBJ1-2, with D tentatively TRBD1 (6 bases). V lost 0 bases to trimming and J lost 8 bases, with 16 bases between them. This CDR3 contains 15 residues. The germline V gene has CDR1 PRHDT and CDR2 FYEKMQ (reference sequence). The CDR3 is CASSLGGGANRGYTF. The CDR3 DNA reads TGTGCCAGCAGCTTAGGTGGGGGGGCTAACCGGGGCTACACCTTC.

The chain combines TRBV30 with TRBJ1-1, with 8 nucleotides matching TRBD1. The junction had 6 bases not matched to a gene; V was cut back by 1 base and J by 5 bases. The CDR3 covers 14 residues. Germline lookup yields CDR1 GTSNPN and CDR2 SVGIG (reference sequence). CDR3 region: CAWSARQGWTEAFF. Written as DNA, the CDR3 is TGTGCCTGGAGTGCTCGACAGGGGTGGACTGAAGCTTTCTTT.

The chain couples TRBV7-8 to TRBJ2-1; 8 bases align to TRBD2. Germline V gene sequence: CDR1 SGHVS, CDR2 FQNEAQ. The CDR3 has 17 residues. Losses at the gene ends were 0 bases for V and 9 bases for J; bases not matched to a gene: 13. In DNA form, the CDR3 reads TGTGCCAGCAGCTTAGCACCTCCCGGGGGGGGTTTTTCTGAGCAGTTCTTC. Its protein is CASSLAPPGGGFSEQFF.